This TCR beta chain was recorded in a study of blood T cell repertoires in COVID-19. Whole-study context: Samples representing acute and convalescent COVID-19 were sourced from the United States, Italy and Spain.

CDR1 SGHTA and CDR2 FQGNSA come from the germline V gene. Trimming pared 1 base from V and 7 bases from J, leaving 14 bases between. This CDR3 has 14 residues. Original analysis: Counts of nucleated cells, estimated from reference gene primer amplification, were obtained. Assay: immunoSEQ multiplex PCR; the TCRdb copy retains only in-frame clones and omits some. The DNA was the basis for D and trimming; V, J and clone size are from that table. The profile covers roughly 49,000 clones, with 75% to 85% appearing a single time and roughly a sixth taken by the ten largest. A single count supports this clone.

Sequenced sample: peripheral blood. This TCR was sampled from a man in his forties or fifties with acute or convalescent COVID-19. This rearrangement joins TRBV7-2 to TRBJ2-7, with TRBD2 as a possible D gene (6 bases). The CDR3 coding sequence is TGTGCCAGCAGCTTAGGGGGCGGGACTCAAGAGCAGTACTTC. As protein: CASSLGGGTQEQYF.